This T cell receptor (beta chain) emerged from a study of blood T cell repertoires in COVID-19. On the study more broadly: Samples came from the United States, Italy and Spain, spanning acute and convalescent COVID-19.

V was pared by 6 bases and J by 4 bases, with 9 bases of the junction left unmatched. The V gene's germline CDR1 is SGHAT and CDR2 FQNNGV. The CDR3 is 15 amino acids. Source study methods: Estimation of nucleated cell counts relied on the amplification of reference gene primers. The data were produced by immunoSEQ multiplex PCR, yet TCRdb's version contains in-frame clones alone and is incomplete. That table is the source of V, J and clone size, and D and trimming were worked out from the DNA. The sample includes more than 250,000 clones, 90% seen only once; the top ten take 1.5% to 2%. Participants came from roughly 23 US areas, aged roughly 18 to 89 years. Assignments of participants to cohorts depended upon their own reported clinical history.

The chain couples TRBV11-2 to TRBJ1-5, with 7 bases that match TRBD1. The sequencing sample was made of PBMCs or T cells enriched from blood (not recorded which). The sequence was collected from a young woman with acute COVID-19. CDR3 in amino acids: CASSFGTDFNQPQHF. In DNA form, the CDR3 reads TGTGCCAGCAGTTTCGGGACAGACTTTAATCAGCCCCAGCATTTT.